This entry describes one T cell receptor beta chain. What it recognizes is unknown. From 5'RACE with constant-segment primers came TCR alpha and TCR beta cDNA libraries that carried sample barcodes and UMIs. TCRdb recomputed calls from the 5' RACE reads with MiXCR, one row per CDR3 protein. The table shows tens of thousands of distinct CDR3 sequences, with about 6.1% occurring only once. Trimming removed 5 bases from V and 0 bases from J, with 8 bases in between. This CDR3 is 14 amino acids long. CDR1 and CDR2 (germline): MNHEY, SVGEGT. These data belong to a study of T-cell memory formation after mild COVID-19. Whole-study results and caveats: Memory from before infection featured some responding clones, which suggests cross-reactive memory joined. Contracting clones, day 15 to 85, had balanced CD4/CD8, and later expanders favored CD4+.

The clonotype comes from an adult who had mild COVID-19 (a few samples of this study predate the infection). Cell type and time point are not known. V is TRBV6-2 or TRBV6-3 and J is TRBJ2-4; D is possibly TRBD1 (5 bases). Input material: PBMCs or a T cell subset sorted from them (not recorded which). The CDR3 sequence is CASSRTGAKNIQYF. In nucleotides, the CDR3 is TGTGCCAGCAGTCGCACAGGAGCCAAAAACATTCAGTACTTC.